This is a list of T cell receptor beta chains from one sample in a study of early T cells in non-severe SARS-CoV-2 infection. TCRdb called the 5' RACE reads again in MiXCR, with one record for every CDR3 protein. The data show 70,000 to 95,000 distinct CDR3 sequences, around 11% seen once. The sequencing input was whole blood. These receptors came from an adult who was a healthcare worker with PCR-confirmed SARS-CoV-2 infection or an uninfected control (not recorded which). CDR3s include the opening cysteine and the closing phenylalanine or tryptophan. A D gene is named only where the DNA matches it firmly. Clone sizes are given selectively: once, few, many, or a class where the clone is expanded.

j_gene	abundance	v_gene	d_gene	CDR3nt	CDR3aa
TRBJ1-2	.	TRBV6-5	TRBD1	TGTGCCAGCAGTTGGACAGGGGATCAGTATGGCTACACCTTC	CASSWTGDQYGYTF
TRBJ1-3	many	TRBV6-5	.	TGTGCCAGCAGGGAGACACTTCTCTCTGGAAACACCATATATTTT	CASRETLLSGNTIYF
TRBJ2-5	many	TRBV18	.	TGTGCCAGCTCAAGAACTAGCCGAGAGACCCAGTACTTC	CASSRTSRETQYF
TRBJ1-5	.	TRBV29-1	.	TGCAGCGTTGAACCGGGGGGCGACCAGCCCCAGCATTTT	CSVEPGGDQPQHF
TRBJ2-1	few	TRBV18	.	TGTGCCAGCTCTCGGAGGGGGCCCCGCGAGGATGAGCAGTTCTTC	CASSRRGPREDEQFF
TRBJ2-7	many	TRBV11-2	.	TGTGCCAGCAGCTCCTACGCCACGATCATGAGGGGGGATTACGAGCAGTACTTC	CASSSYATIMRGDYEQYF
TRBJ2-2	many	TRBV6-1	TRBD1	TGTGCCAGCAGTGAAGAGGGACAGGGACCTTTCTCCGGGGAGCTGTTTTTT	CASSEEGQGPFSGELFF
TRBJ2-2	many	TRBV7-6	.	TGTGCCAGCAGCTTGGATACTAGTTCCGGGGAGCTGTTTTTT	CASSLDTSSGELFF
TRBJ2-7	.	TRBV9	TRBD2	TGTGCCAGCAGCGAGGGACTAGCTGATCCGAACGAGCAGTACTTC	CASSEGLADPNEQYF
TRBJ1-5	.	TRBV7-2	.	TGTGCCAGCAGCTTGGCAGGTCCTCAGCCCCGGCATTTT	CASSLAGPQPRHF
TRBJ1-2	many	TRBV19	TRBD1	TGTGCCAGTAATGGCGACAGGGGGCTCTATGGCTACACCTTC	CASNGDRGLYGYTF
TRBJ1-1	medium-sized	TRBV4-1	.	TGCGCCAGCAGCCAAGAACCCCAGGGGACTGAAGCTTTCTTT	CASSQEPQGTEAFF
TRBJ1-6	few	TRBV5-1	.	TGCGCCAGCAGCTTGAGGTCACCCCTCCACTTT	CASSLRSPLHF
TRBJ1-5	many	TRBV6-1	.	TGTGCCAGCAGTGAAGCCCCAGGGAAGGGCAATCAGCCCCAGCATTTT	CASSEAPGKGNQPQHF
TRBJ2-1	many	TRBV4-3	TRBD2	TGCGCCAGCAGCCAAGATGCGGGGGGCTCCTACAATGAGCAGTTCTTC	CASSQDAGGSYNEQFF
TRBJ2-7	many	TRBV20-1	TRBD2	TGCAGTGCTAGAGCCCGGGACTACCGGCCCTACGAGCAGTACTTC	CSARARDYRPYEQYF
TRBJ1-2	many	TRBV20-1	.	TGCAGTGCCGGATCTAAGGGGTCTAACTATGGCTACACCTTC	CSAGSKGSNYGYTF
TRBJ2-2	.	TRBV20-1	TRBD2	TGCAGTGCTAGAGATGACCCAGCGGGGGGCGGGGAGCTGTTTTTT	CSARDDPAGGGELFF
TRBJ1-1	.	TRBV13	TRBD1	TGTGCCAGCAGCTGGACAGGGGCGGAAGCTTTCTTT	CASSWTGAEAFF
TRBJ2-5	many	TRBV7-8	.	TGTGCCAGCAGCTTGATCACCGGGGAGACCCAGTACTTC	CASSLITGETQYF
TRBJ2-7	few	TRBV4-3	TRBD1	TGCGCCAGCAGCCAAGATCGGGCAGGGGGCTACGAGCAGTACTTC	CASSQDRAGGYEQYF
TRBJ2-7	few	TRBV6-1	.	TGTGCCAGCAGTGATTCGTGGGAGCAGTACTTC	CASSDSWEQYF
TRBJ1-4	few	TRBV7-2	.	TGTGCCAGCAGAGGGACACTGGGGGCCGAAAAACTGTTTTTT	CASRGTLGAEKLFF
TRBJ1-5	many	TRBV5-1	.	TGCGCCAGCAGCTTGGATGGGGATCAGCCCCAGCATTTT	CASSLDGDQPQHF
TRBJ2-7	few	TRBV15	.	TGTGCCACCAGCAGAGTCGGGACGAGCTCCTACGAGCAGTACTTC	CATSRVGTSSYEQYF
TRBJ2-3	few	TRBV29-1	TRBD2	TGCAGCGTTGTGACTAGCGGGGGGGCTTACACAGATACGCAGTATTTT	CSVVTSGGAYTDTQYF
TRBJ1-1	many	TRBV4-1	.	TGCGCCAGCAGCCAAGCTCCGGGACTAGAGCTTGAAGCTTTCTTT	CASSQAPGLELEAFF
TRBJ1-5	many	TRBV6-1	.	TGTGCCAGCAGTGAAGTGGACTCGGGCAATCAGCCCCAGCATTTT	CASSEVDSGNQPQHF
TRBJ1-6	few	TRBV11-2	.	TGTGCCAGCAGCTTAACCCTAGTCTCGCCCCTCCACTTT	CASSLTLVSPLHF
TRBJ2-1	.	TRBV12-3/TRBV12-4	.	TGTGCCAGCAGCCTTGACAGCTACAATGAGCAGTTCTTC	CASSLDSYNEQFF
TRBJ2-7	few	TRBV28	.	TGTGCCAGCAGTTACCTCTCACGAGGGGACAACTACGAGCAGTACTTC	CASSYLSRGDNYEQYF
TRBJ2-1	few	TRBV11-1	.	TGTGCCAGCAGCAAAGGTTGGGAGCAGTTCTTC	CASSKGWEQFF
TRBJ1-1	.	TRBV19	.	TGTGCCAGTAGTATCAACTACCGAGCTTTCTTT	CASSINYRAFF
TRBJ1-1	few	TRBV3-1	TRBD1	TGTGCCAGCAGCCAAGATCTAAGGGGGCGAGACACTGAAGCTTTCTTT	CASSQDLRGRDTEAFF
TRBJ1-1	many	TRBV5-5	TRBD1	TGTGCCAGCAGCCCGGACACAGGGGTGATCATGAACACTGAAGCTTTCTTT	CASSPDTGVIMNTEAFF
TRBJ2-1	few	TRBV6-5	.	TGTGCCAGCACCAGGGGAGGCCCTAGCTCCTACAATGAGCAGTTCTTC	CASTRGGPSSYNEQFF
TRBJ1-2	many	TRBV7-8	TRBD1	TGTGCCAGCAGCCCCGGACAGGGATTCAGCTATGGCTACACCTTC	CASSPGQGFSYGYTF
TRBJ2-1	few	TRBV7-3	.	TGTGCCAGCAGCCCCTGGGCAACCTCCTACAATGAGCAGTTCTTC	CASSPWATSYNEQFF
TRBJ2-3	many	TRBV12-3/TRBV12-4	.	TGTGCCAGCAGCCGTGGGGCGGATACGCAGTATTTT	CASSRGADTQYF
TRBJ2-5	many	TRBV7-8	.	TGTGCCAGCAGCTTAGTGGTTGGGAAAGAAGAGACCCAGTACTTC	CASSLVVGKEETQYF
TRBJ1-2	many	TRBV15	.	TGTGCCACCAGCAGAACCGGGGCGGACTATGGCTACACCTTC	CATSRTGADYGYTF
TRBJ2-7	many	TRBV7-9	.	TGTGCCAGCAGCCCTCCCTCGGGCACGTCCTACGAGCAGTACTTC	CASSPPSGTSYEQYF
TRBJ2-4	few	TRBV19	TRBD1	TGTGCCAGTAGTCTCTCCCGACAGGGGTTCATGTACTTC	CASSLSRQGFMYF
TRBJ1-5	few	TRBV6-6	TRBD1	TGTGCCAGCAGAACAGGGGCGGGCAATCAGCCCCAGCATTTT	CASRTGAGNQPQHF
TRBJ1-4	few	TRBV2	.	TGTGCCAGCAGCCGGGCGTGGAGTGGTAATGAAAAACTGTTTTTT	CASSRAWSGNEKLFF
TRBJ2-7	.	TRBV11-1	TRBD1	TGTGCCAGCAGCTTCCCGGGACAGGGGTTTTACGAGCAGTACTTC	CASSFPGQGFYEQYF
TRBJ2-1	.	TRBV11-2	.	TGTGCCAGCAGTCCCATGAGTGAGCAGTTCTTC	CASSPMSEQFF
TRBJ1-2	many	TRBV5-1	.	TGCGCCAGCAGCTTGGCATTCGAATCCAACTATGGCTACACCTTC	CASSLAFESNYGYTF